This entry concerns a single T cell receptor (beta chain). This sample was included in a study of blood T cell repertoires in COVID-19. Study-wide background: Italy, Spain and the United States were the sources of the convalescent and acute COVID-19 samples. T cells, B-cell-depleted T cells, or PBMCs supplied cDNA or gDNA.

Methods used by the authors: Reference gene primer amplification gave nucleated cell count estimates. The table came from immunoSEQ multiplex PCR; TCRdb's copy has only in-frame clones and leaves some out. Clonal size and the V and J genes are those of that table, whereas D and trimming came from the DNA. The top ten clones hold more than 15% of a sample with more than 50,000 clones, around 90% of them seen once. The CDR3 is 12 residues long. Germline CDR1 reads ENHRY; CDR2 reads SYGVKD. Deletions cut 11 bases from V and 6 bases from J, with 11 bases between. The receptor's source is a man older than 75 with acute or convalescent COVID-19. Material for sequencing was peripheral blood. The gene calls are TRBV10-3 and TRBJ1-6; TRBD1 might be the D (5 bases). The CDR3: CAGSGGNSPLHF. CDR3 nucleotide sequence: TGTGCCGGGTCCGGGGGTAATTCACCCCTCCACTTT.